This passage covers 10 T cell receptor delta chains from one sample sequenced in a study of DNA immune sequencing with unique molecular identifiers (dated by TCRdb to about 2020). To prepare the library, multiplex PCR was applied. TCRdb records Illumina MiniSeq as the sequencer. Genomic DNA was amplified with a 32-plex assay using primers for all 8 TRDV and 4 TRDJ genes covering the CDR3. A 12-nucleotide UMI was added during around 3 barcoding PCR cycles, followed by a second PCR with Illumina adapter primers. TCRdb reanalyzed the public reads with the CATT caller, and identical DNA sequences were merged afterwards. The sample table records roughly 4,800 delta-chain clones; over 10% of these occur just once. About 50% of the sample comes from the top ten. What was sequenced was gamma-delta T cells enriched from blood buffy coat, or unenriched PBMCs (not recorded which). The receptors here all came from a human donor in good health.

This clone was observed at least ten times. A far larger clone is one base from this, pointing to a likely read error. The chain employs TRDV2 and TRDJ3; no definite D call. Germline lookup yields CDR1 GEAIGNYY and CDR2 EKD. There are 19 residues in the CDR3. CDR3 in amino acids: CAGDQIKEEPSWDTRQMFF. The CDR3 DNA is TGTGCCGGTGACCAAATCAAGGAGGAGCCCTCCTGGGACACCCGACAGATGTTTTTC.

The rearrangement uses TRDV1 and TRDJ1; TRDD3 aligns across 8 bases. Germline assignment: CDR1 TSWWSYY and CDR2 QGS. The V gene end was trimmed by 3 bases and the J gene end by 0 bases; junction bases not matched to a gene: 12. The length of the CDR3 is 18 residues. CDR3 sequence reads: CALGDTLLGVHYTDKLIF. The DNA of the CDR3 is TGTGCTCTTGGGGATACCCTACTGGGGGTCCACTACACCGATAAACTCATCTTT.

To note about this clone: One base separates it from a far larger clone, so it is likely a read error. Other DNA sequences within the sample encode an identical CDR3. The chain couples TRDV2 to TRDJ1; TRDD3 aligns across 7 bases. CDR1 GEAIGNYY and CDR2 EKD come from the germline V gene. The CDR3 runs to 16 residues. The CDR3 loop reads CACDPLGVTNTDKLIF. The CDR3 DNA sequence: TGTGCCTGTGACCCCCTGGGGGTTACAAACACTGATAAACTCATCTTT.

This clone was observed a handful of times. A much larger clone sits a single nucleotide away, making a read error possible. Other DNA sequences of this sample code for an identical CDR3. The V gene is TRDV3, the J gene TRDJ1; perhaps TRDD3 as D (6 bases). Germline V gives CDR1 TVYSNPD, CDR2 GDNSRS (reference sequence). CDR3 size: 16 residues. CDR3: CAFKVMGVLRGDKLIF. CDR3 sequence (DNA): TGTGCATTTAAGGTAATGGGGGTTCTACGGGGTGATAAACTCATCTTT.

Regarding this clone: The protein in TCRdb stems from a much larger clone and differs at residue 13 from this DNA's translation, likely a read error; here the protein is translated from the DNA. This rearrangement joins TRDV2 to TRDJ1; 7 bases map to TRDD3. Germline CDR1 and CDR2: GEAIGNYY and EKD. V trimming: 0 bases; J trimming: 4 bases; junction bases outside the gene matches: 16. The CDR3 runs 18 residues. CDR3 DNA sequence: TGTGCCTGTGACACCGTAGGAGGTGGGGATATCCGATTCGATAAACTCATCTTT. Translated: CACDTVGGGDIRFDKLIF.

This clone was counted ten times or more. Other DNA sequences within the sample encode an identical CDR3. The chain joins TRDV1 to TRDJ1, with TRDD3 identical over 13 bases. No J segment appears in TCRdb, so it was assigned here by matching the sequence to germline. The germline CDR1 and CDR2 sequences are TSWWSYY and QGS. The CDR3 contains 24 residues. V dropped 1 base and J dropped 1; count of bases not matched to a gene: 24. The CDR3 DNA reads as TGTGCTCTTGGGGAACCGGGAAAGACGACTGGTGAACTGGGGGATACGAGAAGCACCGATAAACTCATCTTT. Protein: CALGEPGKTTGELGDTRSTDKLIF.

Concerning this clone: TCRdb's entry gives the protein of a much larger clone, which mismatches this DNA's translation at residue 8, likely from a read error; the protein reported here is translated from the DNA. This rearrangement joins TRDV2 to TRDJ1; the match to TRDD3 covers 7 bases. The junction had 18 bases not matched to a gene; V was cut back by 9 bases and J by 3 bases. The CDR3 is 16 amino acids. Per germline, CDR1 GEAIGNYY and CDR2 EKD. The CDR3 DNA follows: TGTGCCGGGTACCTGACTGGGGAATACGAGGCCGATAAACTCATCTTT. This codes for CAGYLTGEYEADKLIF.

This clone rates as medium-sized. V gene TRDV2 combines with J gene TRDJ1, with a possible D match to TRDD3 (6 bases). The V gene's germline CDR1 is GEAIGNYY and CDR2 EKD. The ends were cut back, 3 bases at V and 0 bases at J, with 10 bases in the middle. The length of the CDR3 is 14 residues. The CDR3 loop is CACDVLGYTDKLIF. CDR3 DNA sequence: TGTGCCTGTGACGTACTGGGCTACACCGATAAACTCATCTTT.

The J gene is TRDJ1, the V gene TRAV38-2/DV8; 10 bases match TRDD3. Germline loops: CDR1 TSESDYY, CDR2 QEAYKQQN. This CDR3 comprises 23 residues. V dropped 2 bases and J dropped 0; count of bases not matched to a gene: 25. The CDR3 is CAYRSARRGRNALGDQYTDKLIF. The CDR3 coding sequence is TGTGCTTATAGGAGTGCCCGCAGAGGGCGGAACGCACTGGGGGATCAGTACACCGATAAACTCATCTTT.

This clone was detected ten times or more. TCRdb records a much larger clone's protein for this DNA, with a difference at residue 12 that likely arises from a read error; the protein given is the translation of the DNA. The chain couples TRDV2 to TRDJ3; a possible D gene is TRDD3 (5 bases). The V gene lost 0 bases and the J gene lost 2 bases, with 19 bases spanning the gap. The CDR3 extends over 20 amino acids. The V gene's germline CDR1 is GEAIGNYY and CDR2 EKD. CDR3: CACDTLGTTNGTWDTRQMFF. In DNA, the CDR3 is TGTGCCTGTGACACCTTGGGGACCACGAACGGCACCTGGGACACCCGACAGATGTTTTTC.